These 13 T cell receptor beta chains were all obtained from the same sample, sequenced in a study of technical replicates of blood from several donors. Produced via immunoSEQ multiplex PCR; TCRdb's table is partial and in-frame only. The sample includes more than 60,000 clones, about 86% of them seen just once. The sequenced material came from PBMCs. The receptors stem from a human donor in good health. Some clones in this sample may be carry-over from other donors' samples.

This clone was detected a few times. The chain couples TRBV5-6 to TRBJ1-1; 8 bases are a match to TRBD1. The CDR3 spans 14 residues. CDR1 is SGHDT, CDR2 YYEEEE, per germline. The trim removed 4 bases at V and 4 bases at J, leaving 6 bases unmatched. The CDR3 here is CASSGGQGSTEAFF. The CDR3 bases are TGTGCCAGCAGCGGAGGACAGGGAAGCACTGAAGCTTTCTTT.

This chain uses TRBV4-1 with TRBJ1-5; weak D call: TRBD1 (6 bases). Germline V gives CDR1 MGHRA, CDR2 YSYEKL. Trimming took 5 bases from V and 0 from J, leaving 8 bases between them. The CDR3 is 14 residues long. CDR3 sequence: CASSTDSSNQPQHF. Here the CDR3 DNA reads TGCGCCAGCAGCACGGACAGTAGCAATCAGCCCCAGCATTTT.

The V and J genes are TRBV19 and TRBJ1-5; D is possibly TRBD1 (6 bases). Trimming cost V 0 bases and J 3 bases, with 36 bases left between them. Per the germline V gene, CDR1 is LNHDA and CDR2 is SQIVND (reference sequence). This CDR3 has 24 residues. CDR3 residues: CASSIDGTTGNANRARGSNQPQHF. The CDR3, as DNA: TGTGCCAGTAGTATAGATGGCACAACAGGGAATGCTAACCGGGCGCGCGGTTCCAATCAGCCCCAGCATTTT.

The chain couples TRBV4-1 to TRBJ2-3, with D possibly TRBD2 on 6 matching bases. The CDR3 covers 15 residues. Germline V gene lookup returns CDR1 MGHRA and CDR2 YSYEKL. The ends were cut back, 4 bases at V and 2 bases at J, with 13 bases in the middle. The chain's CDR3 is CASSRLAIPTDTQYF. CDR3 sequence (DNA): TGCGCCAGCAGCCGGCTAGCGATACCCACAGATACGCAGTATTTT.

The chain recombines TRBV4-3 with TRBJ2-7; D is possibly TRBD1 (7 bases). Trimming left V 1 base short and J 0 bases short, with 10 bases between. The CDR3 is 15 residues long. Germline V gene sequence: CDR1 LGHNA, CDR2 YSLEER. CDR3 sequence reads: CASSQAGGGSYEQYF. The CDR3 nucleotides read TGCGCCAGCAGCCAAGCAGGGGGAGGCTCCTACGAGCAGTACTTC.

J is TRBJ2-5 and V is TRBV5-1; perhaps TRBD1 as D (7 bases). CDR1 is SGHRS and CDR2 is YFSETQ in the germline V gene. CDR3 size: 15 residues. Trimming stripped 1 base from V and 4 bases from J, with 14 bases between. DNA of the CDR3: TGCGCCAGCAGCTTGCCCGCCCAGGGGGGAGAGACCCAGTACTTC. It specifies CASSLPAQGGETQYF.

In nucleotides, the CDR3 is TGTGCCAGCTCACCAACCAGGGTCCACGAGCAGTACTTC. Residues: CASSPTRVHEQYF. The V and J genes are TRBV18 and TRBJ2-7; weak D call: TRBD1 (5 bases). Germline V gene lookup returns CDR1 KGHSH and CDR2 LQKENI. This CDR3 is 13 amino acids long. V was cut by 2 bases and J by 5 bases, with 10 bases left in between.

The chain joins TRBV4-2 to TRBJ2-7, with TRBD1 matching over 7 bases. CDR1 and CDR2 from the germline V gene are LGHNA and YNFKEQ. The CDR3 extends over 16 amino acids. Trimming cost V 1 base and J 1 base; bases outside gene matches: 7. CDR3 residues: CASSQGWTGQSYEQYF. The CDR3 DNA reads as TGTGCCAGCAGCCAAGGCTGGACAGGACAGTCCTACGAGCAGTACTTC.

The CDR3 loop reads CASSLFIAGGPDTQYF. The DNA for the CDR3 is TGTGCCAGCAGTTTATTTATAGCGGGGGGACCAGATACGCAGTATTTT. This rearrangement joins TRBV28 to TRBJ2-3, with 10 nucleotides matching TRBD2. Germline V lookup: CDR1 MDHEN, CDR2 SYDVKM. Germline trimming cut 1 base from V and 4 bases from J; bases unmatched to any gene: 5. This CDR3 has 16 amino acids.

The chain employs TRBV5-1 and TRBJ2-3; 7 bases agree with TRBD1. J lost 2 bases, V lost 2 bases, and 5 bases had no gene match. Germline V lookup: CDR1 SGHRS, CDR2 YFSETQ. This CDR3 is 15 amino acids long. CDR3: CASSFIGQATDTQYF. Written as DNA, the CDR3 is TGCGCCAGCAGCTTTATCGGACAGGCCACAGATACGCAGTATTTT.

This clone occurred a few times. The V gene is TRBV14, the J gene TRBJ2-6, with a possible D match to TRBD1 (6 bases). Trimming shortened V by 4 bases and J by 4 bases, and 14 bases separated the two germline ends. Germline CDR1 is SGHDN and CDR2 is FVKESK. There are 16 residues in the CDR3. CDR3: CASSRGTGSGANVLTF. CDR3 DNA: TGTGCCAGCAGCCGAGGAACAGGGTCAGGGGCCAACGTCCTGACTTTC.

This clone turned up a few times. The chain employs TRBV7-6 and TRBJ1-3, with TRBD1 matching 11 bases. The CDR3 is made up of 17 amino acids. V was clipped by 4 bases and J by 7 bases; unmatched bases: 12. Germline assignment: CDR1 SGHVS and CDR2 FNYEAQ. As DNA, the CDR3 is TGTGCCAGCAGCTCCCCGTTAGGACAGGGGGCTGTGAACACCATATATTTT. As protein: CASSSPLGQGAVNTIYF.

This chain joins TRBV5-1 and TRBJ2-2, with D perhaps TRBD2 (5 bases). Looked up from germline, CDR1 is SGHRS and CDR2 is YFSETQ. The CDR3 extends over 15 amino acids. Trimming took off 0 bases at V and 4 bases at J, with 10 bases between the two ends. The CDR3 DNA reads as TGCGCCAGCAGCTTGGCTAGTCGGGGCACCGGGGAGCTGTTTTTT. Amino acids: CASSLASRGTGELFF. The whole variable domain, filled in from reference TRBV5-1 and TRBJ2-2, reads KAGVTQTPRYLIKTRGQQVTLSCSPISGHRSVSWYQQTPGQGLQFLFEYFSETQRNKGNFPGRFSGRQFSNSRSEMNVSTLELGDSALYLCASSLASRGTGELFFGEGSRLTVL.